What follows describes a single T cell receptor beta chain. Antigen unknown. The CDR3 contains 14 residues. CDR1 and CDR2 from the germline V gene are SGHRS and YFSETQ. This table comes from immunoSEQ multiplex PCR, and its TCRdb copy is limited to in-frame clones, with some not included. The data contain a few million clones, approximately 90% of them singletons. This record comes from a study of shared clonotypes between healthy human individuals. Points from the study as a whole: Researchers found naive subsets generally carried larger estimated richness than memory subsets. Naive CD4 clonotypes overlapped across a handful of donors at about 5.2%. Clonotypes which were not shared had lower generation probabilities than clonotypes that all four donors shared.

A CD45RA-negative memory subset and a CD45RA+ naive subset were separated from the CD4+ cells. The chain recombines TRBV5-1 with TRBJ2-2, with 7 bases lining up with TRBD1. Sequenced sample: naive CD4+ T cells from PBMCs. This sample's subset: CD45RA+ positively selected. The clonotype comes from a man younger than 35 in good health. Some clones in this sample may be carry-over from other donors' samples. CDR3 coding DNA: TGCGCTACAGGTCGGGACAGGAACACCGGGGAGCTGTTTTTT. It specifies CATGRDRNTGELFF.